The 5 T cell receptor beta chains given below trace back to one sample, sequenced in a study of OX40 agonist ivuxolimab in advanced cancers. Libraries came from the immunoSEQ multiplex PCR assay. TCRdb took over this immuneACCESS table, retaining in-frame rearrangements with V and J assigned. Such tables are incomplete; in checked studies, under half of the missing clones stem from an unresolved V gene, and the remainder is unexplained. This sample is represented by approximately 72,000 clones; about 91% of them were singletons. 0.7% to 1% of the sample rests with the top ten. This specimen was CD4+ or CD8+ T cells sorted from blood, taken in a trial of the OX40 agonist ivuxolimab. The origin of the receptors is an adult with an advanced solid tumor such as melanoma, head and neck, liver or kidney cancer.

J is TRBJ2-3 and V is TRBV6-5, with a tentative D call TRBD1 (5 bases). The CDR3 runs 13 residues. V shed 9 bases and J shed 2 bases, with 12 bases lying between them. The V gene's germline CDR1 is MNHEY and CDR2 SVGAGI. The DNA for the CDR3 is TGTGCCAGTTCGAACAGGATCACAGATACGCAGTATTTT. Its protein product is CASSNRITDTQYF.

The chain carries TRBV19 and TRBJ2-2, with D possibly called TRBD1 or TRBD2 (6 bases each). V lost 0 bases and J lost 4, with 15 bases in between. The CDR3 runs 17 residues. Germline V gene lookup returns CDR1 LNHDA and CDR2 SQIVND (reference sequence). CDR3 nucleotides: TGTGCCAGTAGTATAGACCCCTCGGGGGCAATCACCGGGGAGCTGTTTTTT. This encodes CASSIDPSGAITGELFF.

This chain links TRBV6-5 with TRBJ2-2; D gene unclear. This CDR3 comprises 15 residues. The germline gives CDR1 MNHEY, CDR2 SVGAGI. V was pared by 7 bases and J by 1 base, with 13 bases between. CDR3 protein: CASKRMAVNTGELFF. The DNA of the CDR3 is TGTGCCAGCAAGAGAATGGCAGTGAACACCGGGGAGCTGTTTTTT.

The gene calls are TRBV9 and TRBJ2-5; 14 nucleotides line up with TRBD2. After removal of 4 bases from V and 4 bases from J, the junction contained 3 bases not matched to a gene. There are 15 residues in the CDR3. The germline gives CDR1 SGDLS, CDR2 YYNGEE. The CDR3 bases are TGTGCCAGCAGCTTCGGACTAGCGGGAGGAGAGACCCAGTACTTC. This encodes CASSFGLAGGETQYF.

The J gene is TRBJ1-6, the V gene TRBV6-5; no definite D call. V lost 2 bases, J lost 9 bases, and 11 bases lay in between. Germline V gives CDR1 MNHEY, CDR2 SVGAGI. The CDR3 spans 14 residues. The CDR3 here is CASSYIGPGSPLHF. The CDR3 DNA reads TGTGCCAGCAGTTACATTGGGCCGGGTTCACCCCTCCACTTT.